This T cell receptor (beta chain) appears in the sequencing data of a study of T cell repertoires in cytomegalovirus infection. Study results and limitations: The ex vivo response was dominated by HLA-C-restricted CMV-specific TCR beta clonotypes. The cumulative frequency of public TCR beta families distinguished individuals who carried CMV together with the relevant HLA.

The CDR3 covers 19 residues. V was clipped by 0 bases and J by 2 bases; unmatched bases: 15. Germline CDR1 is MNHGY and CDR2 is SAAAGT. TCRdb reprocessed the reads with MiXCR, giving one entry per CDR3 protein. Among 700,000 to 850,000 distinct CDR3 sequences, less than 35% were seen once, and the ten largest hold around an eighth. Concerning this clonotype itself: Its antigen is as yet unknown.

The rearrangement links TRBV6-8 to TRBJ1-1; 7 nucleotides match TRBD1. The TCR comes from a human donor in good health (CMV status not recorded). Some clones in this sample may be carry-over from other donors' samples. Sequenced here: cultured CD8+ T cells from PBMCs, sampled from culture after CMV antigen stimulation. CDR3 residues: CASSYSRGGRMGINTEAFF. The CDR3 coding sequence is TGTGCCAGCAGTTACTCGAGAGGGGGCCGGATGGGAATTAACACTGAAGCTTTCTTT.